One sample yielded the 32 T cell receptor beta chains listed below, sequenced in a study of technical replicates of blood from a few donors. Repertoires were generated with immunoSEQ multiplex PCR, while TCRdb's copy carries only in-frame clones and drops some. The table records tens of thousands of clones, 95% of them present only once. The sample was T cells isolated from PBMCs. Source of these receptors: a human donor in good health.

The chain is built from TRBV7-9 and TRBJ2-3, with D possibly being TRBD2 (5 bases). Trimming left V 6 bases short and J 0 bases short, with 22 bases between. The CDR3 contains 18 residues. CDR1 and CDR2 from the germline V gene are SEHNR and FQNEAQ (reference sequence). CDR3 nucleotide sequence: TGTGCCAGCAGTGACACCAGGAATAGCGTGACTAGCACAGATACGCAGTATTTT. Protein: CASSDTRNSVTSTDTQYF.

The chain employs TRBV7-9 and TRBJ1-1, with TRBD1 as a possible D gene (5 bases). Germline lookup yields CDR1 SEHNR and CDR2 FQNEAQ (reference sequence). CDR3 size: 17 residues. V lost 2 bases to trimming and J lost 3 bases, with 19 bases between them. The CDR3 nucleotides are TGTGCCAGCAGCTTAATAGGGGCGAGATCGAGGCACACTGAAGCTTTCTTT. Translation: CASSLIGARSRHTEAFF.

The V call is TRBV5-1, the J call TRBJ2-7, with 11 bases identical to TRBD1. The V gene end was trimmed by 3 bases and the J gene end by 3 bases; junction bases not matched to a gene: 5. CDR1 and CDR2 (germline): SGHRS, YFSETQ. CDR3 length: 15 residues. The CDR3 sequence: CASSWIGTGGYEQYF. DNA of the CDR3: TGCGCCAGCAGCTGGATAGGGACAGGGGGCTACGAGCAGTACTTC. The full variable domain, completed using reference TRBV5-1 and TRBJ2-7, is KAGVTQTPRYLIKTRGQQVTLSCSPISGHRSVSWYQQTPGQGLQFLFEYFSETQRNKGNFPGRFSGRQFSNSRSEMNVSTLELGDSALYLCASSWIGTGGYEQYFGPGTRLTVT.

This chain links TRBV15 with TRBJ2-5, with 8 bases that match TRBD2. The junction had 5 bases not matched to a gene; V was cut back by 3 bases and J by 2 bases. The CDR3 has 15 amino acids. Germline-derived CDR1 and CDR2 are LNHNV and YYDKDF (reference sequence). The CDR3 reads CATSRAGLAQETQYF. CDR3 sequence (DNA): TGTGCCACCAGCAGGGCTGGACTAGCTCAAGAGACCCAGTACTTC.

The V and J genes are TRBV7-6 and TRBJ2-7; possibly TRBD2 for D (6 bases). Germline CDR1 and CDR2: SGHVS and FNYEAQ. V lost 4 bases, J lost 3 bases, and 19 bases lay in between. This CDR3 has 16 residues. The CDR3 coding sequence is TGTGCCAGCAGCTCAGGGCCCAGCGGGCTTAACTACGAGCAGTACTTC. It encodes CASSSGPSGLNYEQYF. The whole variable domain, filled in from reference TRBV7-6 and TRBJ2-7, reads GAGVSQSPRYKVTKRGQDVALRCDPISGHVSLYWYRQALGQGPEFLTYFNYEAQQDKSGLPNDRFSAERPEGSISTLTIQRTEQRDSAMYRCASSSGPSGLNYEQYFGPGTRLTVT.

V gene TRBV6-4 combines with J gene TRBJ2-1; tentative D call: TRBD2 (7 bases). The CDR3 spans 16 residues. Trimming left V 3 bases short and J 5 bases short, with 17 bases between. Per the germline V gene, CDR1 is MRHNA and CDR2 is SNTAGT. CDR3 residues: CASSEGGEGWDNEQFF. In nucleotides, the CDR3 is TGTGCCAGCAGTGAAGGGGGGGAAGGATGGGACAATGAGCAGTTCTTC.

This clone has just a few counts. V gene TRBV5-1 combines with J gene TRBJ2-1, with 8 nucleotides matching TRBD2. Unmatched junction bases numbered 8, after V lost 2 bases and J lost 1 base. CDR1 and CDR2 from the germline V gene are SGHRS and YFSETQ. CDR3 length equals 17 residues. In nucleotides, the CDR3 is TGCGCCAGCAGCTTACGGACTAGCACGGCATCCTACAATGAGCAGTTCTTC. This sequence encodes CASSLRTSTASYNEQFF.

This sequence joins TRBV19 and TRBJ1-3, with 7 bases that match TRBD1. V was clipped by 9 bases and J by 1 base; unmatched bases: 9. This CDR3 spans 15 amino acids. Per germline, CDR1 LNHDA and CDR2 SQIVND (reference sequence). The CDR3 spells CASLTGRQSGNTIYF. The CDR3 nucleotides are TGTGCCAGCCTGACAGGGCGTCAGTCTGGAAACACCATATATTTT.

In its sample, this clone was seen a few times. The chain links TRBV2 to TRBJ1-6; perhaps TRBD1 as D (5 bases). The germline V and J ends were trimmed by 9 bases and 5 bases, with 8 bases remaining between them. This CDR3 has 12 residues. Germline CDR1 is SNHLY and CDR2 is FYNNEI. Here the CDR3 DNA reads TGTGCCAGACAGGAAAATAATTCACCCCTCCACTTT. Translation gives CARQENNSPLHF.

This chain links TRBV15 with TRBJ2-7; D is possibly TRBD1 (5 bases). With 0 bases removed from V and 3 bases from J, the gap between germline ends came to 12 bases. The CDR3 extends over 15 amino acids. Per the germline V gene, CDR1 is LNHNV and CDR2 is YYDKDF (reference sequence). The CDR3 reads CATSRDHRTSYEQYF. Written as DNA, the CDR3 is TGTGCCACCAGCAGAGATCACAGGACAAGCTACGAGCAGTACTTC.

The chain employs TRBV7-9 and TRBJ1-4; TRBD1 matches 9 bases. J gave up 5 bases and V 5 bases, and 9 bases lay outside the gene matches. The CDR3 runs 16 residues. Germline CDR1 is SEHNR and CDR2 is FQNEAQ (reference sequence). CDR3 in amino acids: CASSDTGGGGNEKLFF. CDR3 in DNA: TGTGCCAGCAGCGATACAGGGGGCGGGGGAAATGAAAAACTGTTTTTT.

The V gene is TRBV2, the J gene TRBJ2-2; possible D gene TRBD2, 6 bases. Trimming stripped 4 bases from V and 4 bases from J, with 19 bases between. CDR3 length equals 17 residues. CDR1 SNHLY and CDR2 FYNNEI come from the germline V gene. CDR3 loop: CASSVPGGVASTGELFF. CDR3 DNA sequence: TGTGCCAGCAGTGTCCCCGGCGGGGTGGCCTCCACCGGGGAGCTGTTTTTT.

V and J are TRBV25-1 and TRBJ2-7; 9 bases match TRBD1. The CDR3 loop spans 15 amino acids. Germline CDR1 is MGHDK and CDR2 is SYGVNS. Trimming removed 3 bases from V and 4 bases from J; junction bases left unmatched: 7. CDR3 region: CASSDHPDRGYEQYF. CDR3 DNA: TGTGCCAGCAGTGATCACCCAGACAGGGGGTACGAGCAGTACTTC.

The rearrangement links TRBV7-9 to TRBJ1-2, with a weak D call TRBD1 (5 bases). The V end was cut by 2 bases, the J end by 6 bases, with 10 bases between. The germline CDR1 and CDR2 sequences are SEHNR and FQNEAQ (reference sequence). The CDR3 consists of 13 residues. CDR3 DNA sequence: TGTGCCAGCAGCTTATTGACAGCAGATGGCTACACCTTC. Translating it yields CASSLLTADGYTF.

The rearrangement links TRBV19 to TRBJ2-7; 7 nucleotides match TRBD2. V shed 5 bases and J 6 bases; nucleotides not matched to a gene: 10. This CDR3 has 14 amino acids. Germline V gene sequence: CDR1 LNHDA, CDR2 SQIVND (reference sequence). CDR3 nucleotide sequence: TGTGCCAGTAGTTTCATCTGGGGGGAGGGCGAGCAGTACTTC. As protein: CASSFIWGEGEQYF.

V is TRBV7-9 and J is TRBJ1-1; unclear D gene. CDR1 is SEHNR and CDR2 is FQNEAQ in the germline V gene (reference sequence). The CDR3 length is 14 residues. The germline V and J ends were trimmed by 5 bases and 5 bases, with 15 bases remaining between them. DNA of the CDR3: TGTGCCAGCAGCCTAGGGTTCTCGGGGACTGAAGCTTTCTTT. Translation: CASSLGFSGTEAFF.

The CDR3 region is CASTPGTGGMYNEQFF. CDR3 in DNA: TGTGCCAGTACCCCCGGGACAGGGGGCATGTACAATGAGCAGTTCTTC. The chain combines TRBV19 with TRBJ2-1; 12 nucleotides agree with TRBD1. CDR1 and CDR2 from the germline V gene are LNHDA and SQIVND (reference sequence). V shed 7 bases, J shed 4 bases, and the junction held 8 bases outside the gene matches. This CDR3 spans 16 amino acids.

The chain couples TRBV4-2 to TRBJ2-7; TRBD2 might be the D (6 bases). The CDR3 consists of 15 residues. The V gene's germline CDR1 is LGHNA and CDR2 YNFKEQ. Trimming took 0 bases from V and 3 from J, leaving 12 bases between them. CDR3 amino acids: CASSQESGSLYEQYF. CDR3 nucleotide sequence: TGTGCCAGCAGCCAAGAGTCCGGGAGCCTCTACGAGCAGTACTTC.

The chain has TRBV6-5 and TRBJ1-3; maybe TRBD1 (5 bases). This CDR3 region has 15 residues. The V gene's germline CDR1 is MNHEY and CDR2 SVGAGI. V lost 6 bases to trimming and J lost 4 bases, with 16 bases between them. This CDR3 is CASRRHRRTGNTIYF. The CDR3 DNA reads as TGTGCCAGCAGACGCCACAGGAGAACGGGAAACACCATATATTTT.

Here the CDR3 DNA reads TGTGCCAGCAGCCAAACAGTGTTAACCTCACCCCTCCACTTT. It is translated as CASSQTVLTSPLHF. The chain combines TRBV5-8 with TRBJ1-6; D not resolved. CDR1 SGHTS and CDR2 YDEGEE come from the germline V gene. Deletions cut 4 bases from V and 10 bases from J, with 15 bases between. CDR3 size: 14 residues.

CDR3 loop: CASSEAAGVGSNTEAFF. For the CDR3, the DNA is TGTGCCAGCAGTGAAGCGGCAGGGGTTGGGAGTAACACTGAAGCTTTCTTT. The V call is TRBV6-1, the J call TRBJ1-1; D might be TRBD1 (6 bases). The CDR3 covers 17 residues. Between the trimmed V and J ends, which lost 0 bases and 2 bases, there was a span of 16 bases. Germline V gene lookup returns CDR1 MNHNS and CDR2 SASEGT.

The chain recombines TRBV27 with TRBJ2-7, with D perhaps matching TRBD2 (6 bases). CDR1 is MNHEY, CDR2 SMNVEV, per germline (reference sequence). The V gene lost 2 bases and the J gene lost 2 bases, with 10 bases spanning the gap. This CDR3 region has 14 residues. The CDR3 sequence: CASSLQEGPYEQYF. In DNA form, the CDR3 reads TGTGCCAGCAGTTTACAGGAGGGCCCCTACGAGCAGTACTTC.

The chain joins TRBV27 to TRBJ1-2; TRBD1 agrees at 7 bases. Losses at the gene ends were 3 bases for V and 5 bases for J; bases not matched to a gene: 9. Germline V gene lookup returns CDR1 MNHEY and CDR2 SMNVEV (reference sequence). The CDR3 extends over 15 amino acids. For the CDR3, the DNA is TGTGCCAGCAGTTTCTACAGGGGCGGCCTATATGGCTACACCTTC. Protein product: CASSFYRGGLYGYTF.

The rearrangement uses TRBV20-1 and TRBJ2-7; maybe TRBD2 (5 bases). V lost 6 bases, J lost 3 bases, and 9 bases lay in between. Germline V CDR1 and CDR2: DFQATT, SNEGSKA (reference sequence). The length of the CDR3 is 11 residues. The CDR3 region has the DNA TGCAGTGCCCAGGCGGGCTACGAGCAGTACTTC. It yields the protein CSAQAGYEQYF.

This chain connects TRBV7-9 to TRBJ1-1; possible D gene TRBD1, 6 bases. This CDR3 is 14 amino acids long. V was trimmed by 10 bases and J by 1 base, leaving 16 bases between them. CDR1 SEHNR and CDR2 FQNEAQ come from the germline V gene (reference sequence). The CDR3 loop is CATEDRPKNTEAFF. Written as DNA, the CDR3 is TGTGCCACCGAGGACAGACCAAAGAACACTGAAGCTTTCTTT.

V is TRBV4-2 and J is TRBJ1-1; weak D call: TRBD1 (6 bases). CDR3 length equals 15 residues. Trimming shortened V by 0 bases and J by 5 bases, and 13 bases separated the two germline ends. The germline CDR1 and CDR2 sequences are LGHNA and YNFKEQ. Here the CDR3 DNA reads TGTGCCAGCAGCCAAGACGCCCAGGGGTGGACTGAAGCTTTCTTT. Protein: CASSQDAQGWTEAFF.

The CDR3: CASSSGGFTDTQYF. The CDR3 DNA sequence: TGTGCCAGCAGCTCAGGGGGTTTCACAGATACGCAGTATTTT. V usage is TRBV7-9 and J usage is TRBJ2-3, with 7 bases lining up with TRBD1. V shed 4 bases, J shed 2 bases, and the junction held 3 bases outside the gene matches. Per germline, CDR1 SEHNR and CDR2 FQNEAQ (reference sequence). This CDR3 spans 14 amino acids.

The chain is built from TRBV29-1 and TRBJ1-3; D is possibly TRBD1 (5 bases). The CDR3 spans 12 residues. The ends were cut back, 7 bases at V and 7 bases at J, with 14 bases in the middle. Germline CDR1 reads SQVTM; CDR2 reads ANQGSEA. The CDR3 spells CSAASGGNTIYF. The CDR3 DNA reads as TGCAGCGCTGCGTCGGGGGGGAACACCATATATTTT.

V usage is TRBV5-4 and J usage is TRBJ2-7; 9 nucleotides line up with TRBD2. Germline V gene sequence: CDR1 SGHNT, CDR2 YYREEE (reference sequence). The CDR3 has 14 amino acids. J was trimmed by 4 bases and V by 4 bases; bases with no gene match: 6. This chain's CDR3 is CASSPGRGGYEQYF. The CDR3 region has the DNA TGTGCCAGCAGCCCAGGGCGGGGGGGGTACGAGCAGTACTTC. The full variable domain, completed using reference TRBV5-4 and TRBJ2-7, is ETGVTQSPTHLIKTRGQQVTLRCSSQSGHNTVSWYQQALGQGPQFIFQYYREEENGRGNFPPRFSGLQFPNYSSELNVNALELDDSALYLCASSPGRGGYEQYFGPGTRLTVT.

Written as DNA, the CDR3 is TGCGCCAGCAGCCAAATATCGAGGAGGAGTGGATACGAGCAGTACTTC. Residues: CASSQISRRSGYEQYF. This sequence joins TRBV4-1 and TRBJ2-7; perhaps TRBD2 as D (5 bases). Germline lookup yields CDR1 MGHRA and CDR2 YSYEKL. Between the trimmed V and J ends, which lost 2 bases and 4 bases, there was a span of 18 bases. This CDR3 is built from 16 residues.

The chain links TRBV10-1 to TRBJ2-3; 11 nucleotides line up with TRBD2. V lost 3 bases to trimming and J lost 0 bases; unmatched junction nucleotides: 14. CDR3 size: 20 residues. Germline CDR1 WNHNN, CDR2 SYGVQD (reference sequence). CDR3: CASSDLLGTSGGTSTDTQYF. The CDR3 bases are TGCGCCAGCAGTGACCTACTCGGGACTAGCGGTGGAACTAGCACAGATACGCAGTATTTT.

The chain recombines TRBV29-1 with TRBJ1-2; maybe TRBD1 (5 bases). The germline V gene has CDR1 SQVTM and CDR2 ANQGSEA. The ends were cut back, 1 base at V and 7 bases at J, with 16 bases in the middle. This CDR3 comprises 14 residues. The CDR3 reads CSVEGGLQVGGYTF. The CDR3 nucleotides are TGCAGCGTTGAAGGGGGACTCCAGGTTGGTGGCTACACCTTC.